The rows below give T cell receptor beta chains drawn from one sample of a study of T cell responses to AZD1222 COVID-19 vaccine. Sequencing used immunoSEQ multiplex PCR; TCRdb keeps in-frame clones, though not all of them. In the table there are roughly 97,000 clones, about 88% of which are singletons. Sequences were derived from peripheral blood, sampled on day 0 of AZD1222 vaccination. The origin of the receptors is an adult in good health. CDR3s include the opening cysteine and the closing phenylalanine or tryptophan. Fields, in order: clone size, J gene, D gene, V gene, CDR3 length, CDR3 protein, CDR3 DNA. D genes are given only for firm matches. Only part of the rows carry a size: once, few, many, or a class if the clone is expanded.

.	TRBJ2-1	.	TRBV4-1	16	CASSQEWGFSYNEQFF	TGCGCCAGCAGCCAAGAATGGGGTTTCTCCTACAATGAGCAGTTCTTC
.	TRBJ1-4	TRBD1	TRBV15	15	CATSRIGQGDEKLFF	TGTGCCACCAGCAGAATCGGACAGGGGGATGAAAAACTGTTTTTT
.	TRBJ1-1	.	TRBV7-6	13	CASRTNSGAEAFF	TGTGCCAGCAGGACGAATTCAGGGGCTGAAGCTTTCTTT
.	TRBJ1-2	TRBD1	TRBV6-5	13	CASRTGVEYGYTF	TGTGCCAGCAGGACAGGGGTCGAATATGGCTACACCTTC
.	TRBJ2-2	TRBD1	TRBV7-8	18	CASSPRQGATTLTGELFF	TGTGCCAGCAGCCCGAGACAGGGGGCGACAACTCTCACCGGGGAGCTGTTTTTT
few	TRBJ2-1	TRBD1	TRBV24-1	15	CATSDAGTGGLEQFF	TGTGCCACCAGTGACGCCGGGACAGGGGGCCTTGAGCAGTTCTTC
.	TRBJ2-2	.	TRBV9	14	CASSAAGGSVELFF	TGTGCCAGCAGCGCCGCAGGGGGGTCGGTGGAGCTGTTTTTT
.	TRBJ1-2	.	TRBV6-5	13	CASRGVGAYGYTF	TGTGCCAGCAGGGGGGTAGGGGCATATGGCTACACCTTC
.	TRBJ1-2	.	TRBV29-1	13	CSVQEPGDYGYTF	TGCAGCGTCCAGGAGCCTGGGGACTATGGCTACACCTTC
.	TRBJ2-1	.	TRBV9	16	CASSVEVGSSYNEQFF	TGTGCCAGCAGCGTAGAGGTAGGTAGCTCCTACAATGAGCAGTTCTTC
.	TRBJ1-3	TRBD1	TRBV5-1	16	CASSKRTGELGNTIYF	TGCGCCAGCAGCAAGAGGACAGGGGAATTGGGAAACACCATATATTTT
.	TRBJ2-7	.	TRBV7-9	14	CASGLGDRPYEQYF	TGTGCCAGTGGACTCGGGGACCGCCCCTACGAGCAGTACTTC
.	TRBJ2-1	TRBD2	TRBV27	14	CASSPGGSYNEQFF	TGTGCCAGCAGTCCGGGGGGGTCCTACAATGAGCAGTTCTTC
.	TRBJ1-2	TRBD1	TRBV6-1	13	CASSETGDYGYTF	TGTGCCAGCAGTGAAACAGGGGACTATGGCTACACCTTC
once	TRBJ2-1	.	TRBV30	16	CAWSAPRGSSYNEQFF	TGTGCCTGGAGTGCCCCCCGGGGGAGCTCCTACAATGAGCAGTTCTTC
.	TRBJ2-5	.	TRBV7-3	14	CASSLGASGETQYF	TGTGCCAGCAGCTTGGGGGCCTCGGGGGAGACCCAGTACTTC
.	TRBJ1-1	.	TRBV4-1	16	CASSQDHRAVNTEAFF	TGCGCCAGCAGCCAAGATCACAGGGCAGTCAACACTGAAGCTTTCTTT
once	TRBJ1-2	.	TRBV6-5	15	CASNVRDTRWYGYTF	TGTGCCAGCAACGTCCGGGACACCCGGTGGTATGGCTACACCTTC
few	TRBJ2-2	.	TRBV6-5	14	CASSGVANTGELFF	TGTGCCAGCAGCGGAGTGGCGAACACCGGGGAGCTGTTTTTT
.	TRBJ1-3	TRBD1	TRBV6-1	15	CASREGTAPGNTIYF	TGTGCCAGCAGGGAAGGGACAGCTCCTGGAAACACCATATATTTT
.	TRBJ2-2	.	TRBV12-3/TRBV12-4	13	CASSSVGTGELFF	TGTGCCAGCAGTTCCGTGGGCACCGGGGAGCTGTTTTTT
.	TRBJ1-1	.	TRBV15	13	CATSSRQNTEAFF	TGTGCCACCAGCTCCCGACAGAACACTGAAGCTTTCTTT
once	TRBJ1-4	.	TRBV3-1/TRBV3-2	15	CASSQDWGTNEKLFF	TGTGCCAGCAGCCAAGATTGGGGGACTAATGAAAAACTGTTTTTT
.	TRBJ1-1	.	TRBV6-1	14	CASSEWTFDTEAFF	TGTGCCAGCAGTGAATGGACGTTCGACACTGAAGCTTTCTTT
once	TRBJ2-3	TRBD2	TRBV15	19	CATSRVRAWLAGVTDTQYF	TGTGCCACCAGCAGAGTTAGGGCCTGGCTAGCGGGGGTTACAGATACGCAGTATTTT
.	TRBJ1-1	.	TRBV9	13	CASSVGGRAEAFF	TGTGCCAGCAGCGTAGGTGGCCGGGCTGAAGCTTTCTTT
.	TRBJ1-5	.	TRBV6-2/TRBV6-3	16	CASSYSRANSNQPQHF	TGTGCCAGCAGTTACTCGAGAGCAAATAGCAATCAGCCCCAGCATTTT
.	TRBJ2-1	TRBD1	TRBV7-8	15	CASSPRDSQYGEQFF	TGTGCCAGCAGCCCCCGGGACAGTCAGTACGGTGAGCAGTTCTTC
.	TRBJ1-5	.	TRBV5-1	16	CASSPGHRNSNQPQHF	TGCGCCAGCAGCCCCGGACACAGAAATAGCAATCAGCCCCAGCATTTT
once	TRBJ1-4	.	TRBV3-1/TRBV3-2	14	CASSQGGIREKLFF	TGTGCCAGCAGCCAAGGGGGGATCAGGGAAAAACTGTTTTTT
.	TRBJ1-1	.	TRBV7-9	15	CASSLDPTVNTEAFF	TGTGCCAGCAGCTTAGACCCGACAGTCAACACTGAAGCTTTCTTT
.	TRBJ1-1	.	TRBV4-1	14	CASSQDLGDTEAFF	TGCGCCAGCAGCCAGGACCTCGGGGACACTGAAGCTTTCTTT
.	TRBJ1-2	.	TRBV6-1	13	CASSDRTYGGYTF	TGTGCCAGCAGTGACCGGACCTACGGCGGCTACACCTTC
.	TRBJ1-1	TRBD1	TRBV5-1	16	CASRDSMGQGNTEAFF	TGCGCCAGCAGAGATTCAATGGGACAGGGGAACACTGAAGCTTTCTTT
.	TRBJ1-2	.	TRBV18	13	CASSPTEKYGYTF	TGTGCCAGCTCACCGACAGAGAAATATGGCTACACCTTC
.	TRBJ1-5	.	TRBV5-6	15	CASSLGPNSNQPQHF	TGTGCCAGCAGCTTGGGACCGAATAGCAATCAGCCCCAGCATTTT
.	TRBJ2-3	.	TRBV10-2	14	CASSEPVVPDTQYF	TGCGCCAGCAGTGAGCCGGTGGTCCCAGATACGCAGTATTTT
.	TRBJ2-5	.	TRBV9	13	CASSVVPRETQYF	TGTGCCAGCAGCGTAGTACCCCGGGAGACCCAGTACTTC
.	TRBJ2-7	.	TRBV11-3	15	CASSLAPGEPYEQYF	TGTGCCAGCAGCTTAGCCCCAGGGGAGCCCTACGAGCAGTACTTC
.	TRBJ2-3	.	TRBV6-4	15	CASSNSLESTDTQYF	TGTGCCAGCAGCAACAGTCTCGAGAGCACAGATACGCAGTATTTT
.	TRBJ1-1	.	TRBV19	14	CASSMGRENTEAFF	TGTGCCAGTAGTATGGGCAGGGAGAACACTGAAGCTTTCTTT
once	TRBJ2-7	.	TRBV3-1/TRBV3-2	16	CASSHTDPRGDYEQYF	TGTGCCAGCAGCCACACCGACCCCAGAGGGGACTACGAGCAGTACTTC
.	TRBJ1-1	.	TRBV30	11	CASTRYTEAFF	TGTGCCTCGACACGATACACTGAAGCTTTCTTT
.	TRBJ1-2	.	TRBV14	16	CASSQDSREEDYGYTF	TGTGCCAGCAGCCAAGATTCGCGGGAAGAAGACTATGGCTACACCTTC
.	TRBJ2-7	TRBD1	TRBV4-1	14	CASSRTGQAAEQYF	TGCGCCAGCAGCCGAACCGGACAGGCGGCCGAGCAGTACTTC
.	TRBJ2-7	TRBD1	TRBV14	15	CASSHEDRGQYEQYF	TGTGCCAGCAGCCATGAGGACAGGGGGCAATACGAGCAGTACTTC
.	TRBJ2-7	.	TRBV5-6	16	CASSSFKLGPTGEQYF	TGTGCCAGCAGTTCCTTCAAGTTAGGGCCAACAGGAGAGCAGTACTTC
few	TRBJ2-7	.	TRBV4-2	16	CASSQGPRAPSYEQYF	TGTGCCAGCAGCCAAGGGCCCCGGGCCCCATCCTACGAGCAGTACTTC
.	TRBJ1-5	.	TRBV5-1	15	CASSLEQGGNQPQHF	TGCGCCAGCAGCTTGGAACAGGGAGGCAATCAGCCCCAGCATTTT
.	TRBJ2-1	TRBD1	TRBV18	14	CASSPQDRGGEQFF	TGTGCCAGCTCACCGCAGGACAGGGGAGGAGAGCAGTTCTTC
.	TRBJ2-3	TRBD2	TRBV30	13	CAWSGGTTDTQYF	TGTGCCTGGAGCGGGGGGACCACAGATACGCAGTATTTT
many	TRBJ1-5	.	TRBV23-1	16	CASSQRRLGSNQPQHF	TGCGCCAGCAGTCAACGTCGTCTAGGGTCTAATCAGCCCCAGCATTTT
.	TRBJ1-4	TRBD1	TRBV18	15	CASSPAGGLNEKLFF	TGTGCCAGCTCACCAGCAGGGGGCTTAAATGAAAAACTGTTTTTT
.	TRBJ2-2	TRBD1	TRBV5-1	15	CASSLTGGKAGELFF	TGCGCCAGCAGCTTGACAGGGGGTAAGGCCGGGGAGCTGTTTTTT
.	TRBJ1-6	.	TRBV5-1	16	CASSLSPGRGSSPLHF	TGCGCCAGCAGCTTATCCCCGGGTAGGGGCAGTTCACCCCTCCACTTT